The 11 T cell receptor beta chains presented below share a single source sample, sequenced in a study of cytomegalovirus exposure and HLA in healthy donors. This PCR relied on a set of 60 Vbeta primers and 13 Jbeta primers. Repertoires were generated with immunoSEQ multiplex PCR, while TCRdb's copy carries only in-frame clones and drops some. The sample contains about 160,000 clones, around 68% of which appear only once. The sample comprised PBMCs. These TCRs come from a woman aged 35 to 49 in good health and CMV-seropositive.

This chain links TRBV19 with TRBJ1-1, with 7 bases that match TRBD1. Germline V lookup: CDR1 LNHDA, CDR2 SQIVND (reference sequence). This CDR3 has 16 amino acids. V shed 1 base, J shed 3 bases, and the junction held 8 bases outside the gene matches. CDR3 region: CASSIASTGVDTEAFF. CDR3 bases: TGTGCCAGTAGTATAGCATCCACAGGGGTGGACACTGAAGCTTTCTTT.

V and J are TRBV7-3 and TRBJ2-7; 8 bases match TRBD1. CDR3 length: 13 amino acids. V lost 1 base and J lost 5; bases outside the gene matches: 1. CDR1 is SGHTA and CDR2 is FQGTGA in the germline V gene. The DNA of the CDR3 is TGTGCCAGCAGCTTAATGACAGGGGACGAGCAGTACTTC. It translates to CASSLMTGDEQYF. The full variable domain, with the rest looked up from reference TRBV7-3 and TRBJ2-7, is GAGVSQTPSNKVTEKGKYVELRCDPISGHTALYWYRQSLGQGPEFLIYFQGTGAADDSGLPNDRFFAVRPEGSVSTLKIQRTERGDSAVYLCASSLMTGDEQYFGPGTRLTVT.

The CDR3 region has the DNA TGTGCCAGCAGCTTCCTAGCGGGTAGCTCCTACAATGAGCAGTTCTTC. Amino acids: CASSFLAGSSYNEQFF. V usage is TRBV5-4 and J usage is TRBJ2-1; 8 bases align to TRBD2. Germline V gene data show CDR1 as SGHNT and CDR2 as YYREEE (reference sequence). The CDR3 covers 16 residues. V shed 2 bases and J 0 bases; nucleotides not matched to a gene: 4.

There are a few counts of this clone. J is TRBJ1-1 and V is TRBV4-3; 11 positions match TRBD1. V was pared by 5 bases and J by 5 bases, with 7 bases of the junction left unmatched. CDR1 is LGHNA and CDR2 is YSLEER in the germline V gene. The CDR3 has 15 residues. CDR3: CASSFSGTGGTEAFF. In nucleotides, the CDR3 is TGCGCCAGCAGCTTTTCCGGGACAGGGGGAACTGAAGCTTTCTTT.

CDR3 sequence reads: CASSLAPGLAGVDEQFF. CDR3 in DNA: TGCGCCAGCAGCTTGGCCCCGGGACTAGCGGGAGTTGATGAGCAGTTCTTC. The chain carries TRBV5-1 and TRBJ2-1, with 14 nucleotides matching TRBD2. V gave up 0 bases and J gave up 8 bases; unmatched junction bases: 7. This CDR3 region has 17 residues. CDR1 is SGHRS, CDR2 YFSETQ, per germline.

The chain combines TRBV28 with TRBJ1-1; D not certain. Germline CDR1 is MDHEN and CDR2 is SYDVKM. The length of the CDR3 is 14 residues. Trimming pared 2 bases from V and 1 base from J, leaving 8 bases between. DNA of the CDR3: TGTGCCAGCAGTTTACCCCAGGCGAACACTGAAGCTTTCTTT. It translates to CASSLPQANTEAFF. The entire variable domain, with the rest obtained from reference TRBV28 and TRBJ1-1, is as follows: DVKVTQSSRYLVKRTGEKVFLECVQDMDHENMFWYRQDPGLGLRLIYFSYDVKMKEKGDIPEGYSVSREKKERFSLILESASTNQTSMYLCASSLPQANTEAFFGQGTRLTVV.

The chain uses TRBV6-6 and TRBJ2-3, with D tentatively TRBD2 (6 bases). The CDR3 runs 16 residues. Germline CDR1 is MNHNY and CDR2 is SVGAGI (reference sequence). The ends were cut back, 2 bases at V and 4 bases at J, with 16 bases in the middle. The CDR3 DNA follows: TGTGCCAGCAGTTACAGGGGCCTAGCGAGGTCAGATACGCAGTATTTT. Translating gives CASSYRGLARSDTQYF.

This sequence joins TRBV27 and TRBJ1-3, with D possibly TRBD1 on 6 matching bases. The CDR3 is 14 residues long. Germline V CDR1 and CDR2: MNHEY, SMNVEV (reference sequence). Trimming left V 6 bases short and J 0 bases short, with 9 bases between. As DNA, the CDR3 is TGTGCCAGCAGAGAACAGGGCTCTGGAAACACCATATATTTT. Amino acids: CASREQGSGNTIYF.

This clone turned up a few times. The V and J genes are TRBV4-1 and TRBJ2-7; 11 bases fit TRBD2. Per the germline V gene, CDR1 is MGHRA and CDR2 is YSYEKL. The CDR3 runs to 17 residues. After removal of 1 base from V and 4 bases from J, the junction contained 9 bases not matched to a gene. The CDR3 loop is CASSQALAGDWVYEQYF. The CDR3 bases are TGCGCCAGCAGCCAAGCACTAGCGGGAGATTGGGTATACGAGCAGTACTTC.

The chain carries TRBV10-3 and TRBJ2-7; 11 nucleotides agree with TRBD2. The germline V gene encodes CDR1 ENHRY and CDR2 SYGVKD. This CDR3 has 19 residues. The V and J ends lost 3 bases and 2 bases, in that order; junction bases with no gene match: 15. CDR3 in amino acids: CAISEIGLAGTLETYEQYF. The CDR3 DNA follows: TGTGCCATCAGTGAAATCGGACTAGCGGGCACCTTAGAAACCTACGAGCAGTACTTC.

V usage is TRBV9 and J usage is TRBJ1-1; 8 nucleotides agree with TRBD1. This CDR3 is 13 amino acids long. Germline V CDR1 and CDR2: SGDLS, YYNGEE. Unmatched junction bases numbered 10, after V lost 4 bases and J lost 11 bases. DNA for the CDR3: TGTGCCAGCAGCAACGACATGACAGGGGAGGCTTTCTTT. Encoded protein: CASSNDMTGEAFF.